Below, one T cell receptor (beta chain) is given with its context. Its target is unknown. Assay: immunoSEQ multiplex PCR; the TCRdb copy retains only in-frame clones and omits some. The sample lists around 65,000 clones, 80% to 95% seen once, with approximately 5.3% in the top ten. This entry belongs to a study of cytomegalovirus exposure and HLA in healthy donors. Study-level points and caveats: In the 130 or so validation repertoires, about 94% of cluster scores exceeded 0, per a later analysis.

The V segment lost 6 bases and the J segment 0 bases; nucleotides outside the gene matches: 10. This CDR3 is built from 17 residues. From germline, CDR1 is SGHTA and CDR2 FQGNSA. The sequence was obtained from a man between 18 and 35 years old in good health and CMV-seropositive. The sample taken for sequencing was PBMCs. The chain joins TRBV7-2 to TRBJ1-4, with 7 bases identical to TRBD1. Here the CDR3 DNA reads TGTGCCAGCAGTCGGGACAGTGTATCCGCAACTAATGAAAAACTGTTTTTT. Translating gives CASSRDSVSATNEKLFF.